The text below deals with one T cell receptor (beta chain). The sample is drawn from a study of blood T cell repertoires in COVID-19. Overall study context: Italy, Spain and the United States were the sources of the convalescent and acute COVID-19 samples. The cDNA or gDNA used as material had been derived from T cells, B-cell-depleted T cells, or PBMCs.

Germline CDR1 reads SGHTA; CDR2 reads FQGTGA. Trimming shortened V by 3 bases and J by 9 bases, and 12 bases separated the two germline ends. This CDR3 region has 13 residues. Original data processing: Amplification of reference gene primers was used by the study to estimate nucleated cell counts. TCRdb keeps only in-frame clones here, not all; method: immunoSEQ multiplex PCR. The DNA was the basis for D and trimming; V, J and clone size are from that table. The profile shows about 100,000 clones, over 70% of them singletons. The clonotype comes from a man older than 75 with acute or convalescent COVID-19. The rearrangement uses TRBV7-3 and TRBJ2-1; D might be TRBD2 (6 bases). The sequencing sample was made of peripheral blood. This CDR3 reads CASSFSAGGEQFF. CDR3 coding DNA: TGTGCCAGCAGCTTTTCAGCGGGCGGTGAGCAGTTCTTC.